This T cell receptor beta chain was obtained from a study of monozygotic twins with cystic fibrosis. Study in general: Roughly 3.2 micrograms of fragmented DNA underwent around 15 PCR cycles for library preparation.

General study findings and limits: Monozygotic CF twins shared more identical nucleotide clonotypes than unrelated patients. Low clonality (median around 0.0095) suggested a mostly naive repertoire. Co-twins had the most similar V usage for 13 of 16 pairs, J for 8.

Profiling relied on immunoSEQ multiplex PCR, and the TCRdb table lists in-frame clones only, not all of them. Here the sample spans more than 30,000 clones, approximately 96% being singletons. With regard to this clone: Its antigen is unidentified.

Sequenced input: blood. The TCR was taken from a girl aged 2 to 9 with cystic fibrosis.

Here the CDR3 DNA reads TGTGCCAGCAGCCATTGGACAGACACCTACCCCATTCGAGCTTTCTTT. Protein sequence: CASSHWTDTYPIRAFF. The gene calls are TRBV7-9 and TRBJ1-1; the D gene is possibly TRBD1 (6 bases). Germline CDR1 is SEHNR and CDR2 is FQNEAQ (reference sequence). Trimming shortened V by 5 bases and J by 10 bases, and 26 bases separated the two germline ends. The length of the CDR3 is 16 residues. The full variable domain, rest sourced from reference TRBV7-9 and TRBJ1-1, is DTGVSQNPRHKITKRGQNVTFRCDPISEHNRLYWYRQTLGQGPEFLTYFQNEAQLEKSRLLSDRFSAERPKGSFSTLEIQRTEQGDSAMYLCASSHWTDTYPIRAFFGQGTRLTVV.